Here is one T cell receptor (beta chain) with its context. V gave up 5 bases and J gave up 11 bases; unmatched junction bases: 8. The length of the CDR3 is 14 residues. CDR1 and CDR2 from the germline V gene are MDHEN and SYDVKM. The data originate from a study of blood T cells in healthy people across ages. RNA extraction gave at least 5 micrograms of total RNA per sample. For the second PCR, which ran for about 6 to 11 cycles, a sample-barcoded 5' primer and a J-beta primer mix were used. TCRdb re-called the 5' RACE reads with MiXCR, one entry per CDR3 protein. The sample records 850,000 to 1,300,000 distinct CDR3 sequences, 40% to 55% being singletons.

Sequencing was done on a sample of blood. The sequence derives from a woman in her sixties in good health. This chain connects TRBV28 to TRBJ2-5; 13 nucleotides align to TRBD2. This chain's CDR3 is CASSRTSGRGEQYF. In DNA form, the CDR3 reads TGTGCCAGCAGTCGGACTAGCGGGAGAGGTGAGCAGTACTTC.